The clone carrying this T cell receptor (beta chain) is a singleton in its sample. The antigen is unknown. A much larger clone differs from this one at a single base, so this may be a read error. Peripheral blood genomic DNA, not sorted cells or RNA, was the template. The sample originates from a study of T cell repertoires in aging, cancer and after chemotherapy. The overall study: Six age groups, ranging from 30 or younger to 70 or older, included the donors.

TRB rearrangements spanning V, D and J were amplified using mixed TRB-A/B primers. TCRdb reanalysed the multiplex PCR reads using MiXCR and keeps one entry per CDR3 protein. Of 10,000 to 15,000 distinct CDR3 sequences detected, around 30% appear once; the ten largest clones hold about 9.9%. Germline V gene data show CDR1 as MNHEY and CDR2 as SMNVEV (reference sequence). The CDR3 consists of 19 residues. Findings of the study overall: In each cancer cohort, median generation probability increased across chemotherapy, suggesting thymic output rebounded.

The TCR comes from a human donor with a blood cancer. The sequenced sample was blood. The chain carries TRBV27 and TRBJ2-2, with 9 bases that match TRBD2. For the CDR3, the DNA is TGTGCCAGCGGTTTAAGTCCTAGCGGGAAGGGTGTGAACACCGGGGAGCTGTTTTTT. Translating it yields CASGLSPSGKGVNTGELFF.